This T cell receptor beta chain was recovered during a study of T cell clonotyping in hematopoietic cell transplantation (TCRdb year 2021). Some background on the complete study: Recipient samples taken before transplant were obtained following cytoreduction. A total of under 150 blood samples were collected in the study from 35 consecutive transplant recipients and their related donors. Patient recruitment ran from 2015 to early 2017, and follow-up continued until late 2020 or death. The investigation overall reported the following: The sample size was limited, and CD4 and CD8 repertoire contributions could not be separated because cells were not sorted. Recipient repertoires showed only a small fraction of overlap with donor repertoires, and over 97% appeared de novo at the given depth. Recipient TCR diversity fell after transplant, with pathologically expanded clonotypes rising progressively from day 30 to day 180. Inverse Simpson Index values from donors and from recipients before transplant predicted broader TCR repertoire diversity after transplant.

Taken with the paper, the label for time point translates to: recipient sample about 28 days before transplant, after cytoreduction. Blood samples were obtained from recipients approximately 28 days before transplant and at days 30, 100 and 180 after transplant. Nuclei Lysis Solution was used to extract genomic DNA from fresh or cryopreserved unfractionated peripheral blood mononuclear cells. The immunoSEQ assay, a bias-controlled multiplex PCR with V- and J-specific primers, was used to amplify TCR beta CDR3 regions from genomic DNA. In a second PCR step, the CDR3 amplicons were tagged with a proprietary barcode plus Illumina adapter sequences. An Illumina MiSeq instrument was used for sequencing of the CDR3 libraries. The authors' analysis ran thus. immunoSEQ Analyzer 3.0 was used for export and quality control, with R Bioconductor and Immunarch used for downstream analyses. Only productive rearrangements within the normalized downsampled data set were used in the calculation of repertoire metrics. In the normalized cohort, clonotypes with more than 5 templates were defined as pathologically expanded. The Inverse Simpson Index served as the measure of repertoire diversity. To capture all clonotypes, the CMV-specificity analyses were run on the non-normalized data set. Entries here come from immuneACCESS through TCRdb and include only in-frame sequences with V and J called. Some clones fail to appear in such tables; in the studies checked, an unresolved V gene covers under half of the shortfall, and the cause of the remainder is unknown. V and J calls and clone size are copied from that table; D and trimming were computed from the DNA. Counted in this sample were about 14,000 clones; approximately 80% of them appeared once. More than 15% of the sample lies in the top ten.

Regarding this clone: There is no known antigen for this receptor. Nothing much larger sits one base from this clone, and base qualities are not available.

According to the germline V gene, CDR1 reads SGHRS and CDR2 reads YFSETQ. V and J lose 3 bases and 7 bases, and a span of 10 bases separates them. The CDR3 starts with the cysteine, ends with the phenylalanine, and has 12 residues. The CDR3 DNA has 36 bases and is translated from base 1. The clonotype originates from a man in his sixties with acute myeloid leukemia. Some clones in this sample may be carry-over from other donors' samples. The sequenced sample was peripheral blood mononuclear cells, obtained before stem cell transplant. The chain employs TRBV5-1 and TRBJ1-2; the D gene cannot be resolved reliably. The CDR3 in this case is CASSSERSGYTF. The nucleotides read TGCGCCAGCAGCTCTGAGCGTAGTGGCTACACCTTC.